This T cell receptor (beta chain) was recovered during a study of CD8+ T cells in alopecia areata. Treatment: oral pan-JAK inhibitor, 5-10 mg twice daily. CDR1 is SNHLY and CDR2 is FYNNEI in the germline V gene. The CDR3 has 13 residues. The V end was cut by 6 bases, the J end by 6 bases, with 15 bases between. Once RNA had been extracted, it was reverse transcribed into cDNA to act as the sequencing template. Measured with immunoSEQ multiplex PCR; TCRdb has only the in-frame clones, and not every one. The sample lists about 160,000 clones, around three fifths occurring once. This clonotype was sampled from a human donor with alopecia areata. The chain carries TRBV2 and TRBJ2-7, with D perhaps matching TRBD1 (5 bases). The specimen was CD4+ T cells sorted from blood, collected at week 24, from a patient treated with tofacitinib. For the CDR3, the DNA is TGTGCCAGCAGGCTAGAAGGGGCTGGCGAGCAGTACTTC. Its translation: CASRLEGAGEQYF.